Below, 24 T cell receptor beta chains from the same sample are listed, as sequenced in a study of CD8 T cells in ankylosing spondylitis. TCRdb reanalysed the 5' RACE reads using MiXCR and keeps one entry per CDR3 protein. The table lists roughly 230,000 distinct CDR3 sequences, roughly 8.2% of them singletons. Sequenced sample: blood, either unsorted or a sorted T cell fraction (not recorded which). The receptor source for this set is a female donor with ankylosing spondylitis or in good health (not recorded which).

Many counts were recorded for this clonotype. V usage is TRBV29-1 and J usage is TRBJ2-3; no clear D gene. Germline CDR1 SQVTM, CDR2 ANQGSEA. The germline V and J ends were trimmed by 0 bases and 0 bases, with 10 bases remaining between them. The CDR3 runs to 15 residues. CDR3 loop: CSVEDLVTSTDTQYF. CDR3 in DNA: TGCAGCGTTGAAGATTTGGTTACTAGCACAGATACGCAGTATTTT.

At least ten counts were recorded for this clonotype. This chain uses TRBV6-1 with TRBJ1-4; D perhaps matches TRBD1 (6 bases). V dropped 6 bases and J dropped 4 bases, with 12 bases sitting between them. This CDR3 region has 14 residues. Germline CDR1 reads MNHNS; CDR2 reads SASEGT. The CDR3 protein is CASSMDSLNEKLFF. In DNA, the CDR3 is TGTGCCAGCAGCATGGACAGCCTTAATGAAAAACTGTTTTTT.

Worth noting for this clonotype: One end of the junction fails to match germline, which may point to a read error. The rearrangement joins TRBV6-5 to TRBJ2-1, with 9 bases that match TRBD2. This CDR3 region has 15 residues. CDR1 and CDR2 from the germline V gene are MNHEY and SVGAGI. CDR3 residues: CASTSLSGSHNKQFF. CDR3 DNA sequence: TGTGCCAGCACTTCCCTTAGCGGGAGTCACAATAAGCAGTTCTTC.

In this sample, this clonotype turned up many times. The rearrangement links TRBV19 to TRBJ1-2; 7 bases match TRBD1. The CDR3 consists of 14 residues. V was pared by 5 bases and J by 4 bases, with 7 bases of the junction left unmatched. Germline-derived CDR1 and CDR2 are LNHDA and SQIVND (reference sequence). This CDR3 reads CASSPQGNRYGYTF. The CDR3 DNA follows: TGTGCCAGTAGTCCACAGGGGAATCGCTATGGCTACACCTTC.

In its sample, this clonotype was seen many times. DNA of the CDR3: TGTGCCAGCAGCGATCTAGCGGGAGGAATCAATGAGCAGTTCTTC. Translating gives CASSDLAGGINEQFF. The rearrangement uses TRBV5-5 and TRBJ2-1, with 11 bases identical to TRBD2. The CDR3 has 15 amino acids. The germline V gene has CDR1 SGHKS and CDR2 YYEKEE (reference sequence). V gave up 4 bases and J gave up 6 bases; unmatched junction bases: 6.

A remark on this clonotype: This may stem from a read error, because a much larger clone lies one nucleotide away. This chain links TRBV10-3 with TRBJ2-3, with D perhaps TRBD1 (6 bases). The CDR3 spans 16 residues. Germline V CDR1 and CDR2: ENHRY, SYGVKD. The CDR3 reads CVISGTTGLGVDTQYF. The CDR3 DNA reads TGTGTCATCAGTGGTACCACAGGGCTTGGAGTAGATACGCAGTATTTT.

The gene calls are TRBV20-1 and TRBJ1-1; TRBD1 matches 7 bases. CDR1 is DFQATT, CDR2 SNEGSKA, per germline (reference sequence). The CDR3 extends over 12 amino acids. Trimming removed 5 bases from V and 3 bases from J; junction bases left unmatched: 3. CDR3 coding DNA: TGCAGTGCTGAAGGACAGGACACTGAAGCTTTCTTT. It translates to CSAEGQDTEAFF.

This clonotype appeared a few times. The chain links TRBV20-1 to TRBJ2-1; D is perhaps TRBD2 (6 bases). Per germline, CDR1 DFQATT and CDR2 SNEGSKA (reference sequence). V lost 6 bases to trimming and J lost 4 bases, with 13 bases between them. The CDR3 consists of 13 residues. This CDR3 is CSAPTRGYNEQFF. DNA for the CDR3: TGCAGTGCACCGACTAGGGGATACAATGAGCAGTTCTTC.

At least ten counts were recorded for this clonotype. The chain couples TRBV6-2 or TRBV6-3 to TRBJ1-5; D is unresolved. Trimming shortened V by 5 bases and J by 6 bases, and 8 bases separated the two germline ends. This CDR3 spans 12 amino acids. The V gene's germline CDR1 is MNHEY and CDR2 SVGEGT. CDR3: CASSQVGQPQHF. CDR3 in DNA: TGTGCCAGCAGTCAAGTCGGTCAGCCCCAGCATTTT.

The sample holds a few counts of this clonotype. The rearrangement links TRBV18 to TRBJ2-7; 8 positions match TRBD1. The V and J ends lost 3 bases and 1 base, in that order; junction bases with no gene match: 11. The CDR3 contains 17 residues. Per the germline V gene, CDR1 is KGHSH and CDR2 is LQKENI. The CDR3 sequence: CASSPGTGGPPSYEQYF. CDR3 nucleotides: TGTGCCAGCTCACCGGGAACAGGGGGACCCCCTTCCTACGAGCAGTACTTC. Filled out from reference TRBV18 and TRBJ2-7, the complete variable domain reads NAGVMQNPRHLVRRRGQEARLRCSPMKGHSHVYWYRQLPEEGLKFMVYLQKENIIDESGMPKERFSAEFPKEGPSILRIQQVVRGDSAAYFCASSPGTGGPPSYEQYFGPGTRLTVT.

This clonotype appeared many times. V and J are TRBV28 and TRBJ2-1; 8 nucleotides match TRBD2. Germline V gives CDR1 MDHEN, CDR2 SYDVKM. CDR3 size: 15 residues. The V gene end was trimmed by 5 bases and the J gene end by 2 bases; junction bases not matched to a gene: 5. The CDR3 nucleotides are TGTGCCAGCAGTGGTAGCGGGACCCCCTACAATGAGCAGTTCTTC. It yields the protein CASSGSGTPYNEQFF.

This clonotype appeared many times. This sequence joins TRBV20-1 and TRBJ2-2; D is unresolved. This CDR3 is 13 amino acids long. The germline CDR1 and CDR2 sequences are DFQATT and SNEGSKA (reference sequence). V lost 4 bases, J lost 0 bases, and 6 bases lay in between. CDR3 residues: CSAIGPNTGELFF. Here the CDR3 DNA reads TGCAGTGCTATTGGGCCGAACACCGGGGAGCTGTTTTTT.

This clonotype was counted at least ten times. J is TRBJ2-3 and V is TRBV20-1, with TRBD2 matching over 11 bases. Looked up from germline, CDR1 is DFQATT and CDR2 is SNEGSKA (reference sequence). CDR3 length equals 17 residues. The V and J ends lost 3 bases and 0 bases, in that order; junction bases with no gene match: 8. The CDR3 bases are TGCAGTGCTAGTCTGCTAGCGGGAGGAACCAGCACAGATACGCAGTATTTT. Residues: CSASLLAGGTSTDTQYF.

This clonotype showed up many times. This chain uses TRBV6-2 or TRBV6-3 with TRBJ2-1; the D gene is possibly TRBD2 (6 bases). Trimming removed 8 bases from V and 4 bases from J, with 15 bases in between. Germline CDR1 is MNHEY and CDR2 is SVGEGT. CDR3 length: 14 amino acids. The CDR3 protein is CASGRLGLYNEQFF. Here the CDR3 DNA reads TGTGCCAGCGGTAGACTAGGGCTTTACAATGAGCAGTTCTTC.

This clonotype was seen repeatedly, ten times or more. CDR3: CSARLQTSGRPEQYF. DNA for the CDR3: TGCAGTGCTAGACTACAGACTAGCGGGAGACCCGAGCAGTACTTC. J is TRBJ2-7 and V is TRBV20-1, with 12 bases that match TRBD2. Trimming removed 2 bases from V and 6 bases from J; junction bases left unmatched: 8. The germline V gene encodes CDR1 DFQATT and CDR2 SNEGSKA (reference sequence). The CDR3 totals 15 residues.

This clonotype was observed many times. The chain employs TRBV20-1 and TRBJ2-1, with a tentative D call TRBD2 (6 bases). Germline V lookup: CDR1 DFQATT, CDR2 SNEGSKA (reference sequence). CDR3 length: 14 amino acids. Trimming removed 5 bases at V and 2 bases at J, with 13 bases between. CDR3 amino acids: CSAGAGLTYNEQFF. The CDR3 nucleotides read TGCAGTGCTGGAGCGGGTCTCACCTACAATGAGCAGTTCTTC.

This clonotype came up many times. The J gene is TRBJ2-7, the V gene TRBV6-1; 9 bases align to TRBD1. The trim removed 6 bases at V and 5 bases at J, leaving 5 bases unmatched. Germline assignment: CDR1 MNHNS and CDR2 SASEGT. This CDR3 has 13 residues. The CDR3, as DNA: TGTGCCAGCAGGAGGACAGGGGCCCACGAGCAGTACTTC. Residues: CASRRTGAHEQYF.

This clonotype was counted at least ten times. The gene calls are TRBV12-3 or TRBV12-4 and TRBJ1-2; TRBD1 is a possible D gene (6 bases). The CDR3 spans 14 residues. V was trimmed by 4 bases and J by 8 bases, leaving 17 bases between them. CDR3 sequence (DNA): TGTGCCAGCAGTTGGGGACCGGGGGCCCTGGGCTACACCTTC. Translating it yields CASSWGPGALGYTF.

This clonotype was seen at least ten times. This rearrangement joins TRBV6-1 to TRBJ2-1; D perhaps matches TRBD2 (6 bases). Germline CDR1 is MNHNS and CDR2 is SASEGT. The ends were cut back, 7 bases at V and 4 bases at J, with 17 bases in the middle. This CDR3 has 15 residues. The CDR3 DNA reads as TGTGCCAGCACCAAGGAGGGGAAGGGATACAATGAGCAGTTCTTC. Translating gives CASTKEGKGYNEQFF.

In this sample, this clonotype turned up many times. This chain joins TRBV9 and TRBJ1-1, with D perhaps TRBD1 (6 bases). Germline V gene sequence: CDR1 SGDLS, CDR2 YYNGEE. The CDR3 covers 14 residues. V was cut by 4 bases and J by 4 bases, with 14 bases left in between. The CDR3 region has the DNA TGTGCCAGCAGCCCTCAAGGGGGTGGCACTGAAGCTTTCTTT. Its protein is CASSPQGGGTEAFF.

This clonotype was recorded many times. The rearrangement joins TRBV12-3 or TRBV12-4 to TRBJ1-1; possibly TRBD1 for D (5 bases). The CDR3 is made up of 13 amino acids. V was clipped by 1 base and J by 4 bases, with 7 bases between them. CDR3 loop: CASSLGRGTEAFF. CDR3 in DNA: TGTGCCAGCAGTTTAGGGAGGGGCACTGAAGCTTTCTTT.

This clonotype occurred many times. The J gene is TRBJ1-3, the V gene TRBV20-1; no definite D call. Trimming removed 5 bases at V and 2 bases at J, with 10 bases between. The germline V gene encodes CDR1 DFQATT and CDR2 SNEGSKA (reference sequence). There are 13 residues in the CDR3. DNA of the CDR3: TGCAGTGCTTCCCCGCCCGCTGGAAACACCATATATTTT. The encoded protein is CSASPPAGNTIYF.

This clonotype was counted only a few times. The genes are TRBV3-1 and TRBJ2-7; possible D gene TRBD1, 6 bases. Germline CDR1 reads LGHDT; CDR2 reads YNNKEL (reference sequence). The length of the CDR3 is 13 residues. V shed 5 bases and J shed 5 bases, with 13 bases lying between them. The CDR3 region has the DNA TGTGCCAGCAGCTATTTGAACAGGGACGAGCAGTACTTC. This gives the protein CASSYLNRDEQYF.

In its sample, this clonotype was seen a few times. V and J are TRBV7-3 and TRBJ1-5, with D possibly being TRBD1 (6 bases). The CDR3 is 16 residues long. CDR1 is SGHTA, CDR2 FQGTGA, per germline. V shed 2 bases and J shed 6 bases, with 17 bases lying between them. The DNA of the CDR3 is TGTGCCAGCAGCTTACGACTGGGGGCCGCGGGTCAGCCCCAGCATTTT. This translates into CASSLRLGAAGQPQHF.